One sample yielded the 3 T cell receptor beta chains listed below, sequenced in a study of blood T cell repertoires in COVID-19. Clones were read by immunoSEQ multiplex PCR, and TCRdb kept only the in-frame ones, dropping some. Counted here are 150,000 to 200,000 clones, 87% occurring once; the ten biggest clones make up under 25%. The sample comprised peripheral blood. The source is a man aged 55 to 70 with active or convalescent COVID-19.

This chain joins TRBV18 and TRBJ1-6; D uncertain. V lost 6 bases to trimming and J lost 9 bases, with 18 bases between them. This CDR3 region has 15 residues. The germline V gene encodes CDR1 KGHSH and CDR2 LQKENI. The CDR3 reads CASSLNPGKSSPLHF. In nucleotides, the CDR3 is TGTGCCAGCTCCCTCAACCCGGGGAAAAGTTCACCCCTCCACTTT.

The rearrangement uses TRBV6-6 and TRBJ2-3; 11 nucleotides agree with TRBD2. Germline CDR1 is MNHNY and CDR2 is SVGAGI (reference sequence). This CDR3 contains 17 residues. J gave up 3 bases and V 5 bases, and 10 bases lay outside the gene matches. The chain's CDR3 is CASSPRSGGGLTDTQYF. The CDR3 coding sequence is TGTGCCAGCAGTCCACGTAGCGGGGGGGGCTTGACAGATACGCAGTATTTT.

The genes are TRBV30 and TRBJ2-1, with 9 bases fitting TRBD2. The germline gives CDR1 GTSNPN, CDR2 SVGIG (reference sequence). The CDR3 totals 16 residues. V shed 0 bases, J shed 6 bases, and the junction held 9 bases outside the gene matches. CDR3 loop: CAWSVGPGGGANEQFF. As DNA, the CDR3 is TGTGCCTGGAGTGTAGGCCCCGGCGGGGGGGCCAATGAGCAGTTCTTC. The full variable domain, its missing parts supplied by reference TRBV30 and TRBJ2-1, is SQTIHQWPATLVQPVGSPLSLECTVEGTSNPNLYWYRQAAGRGLQLLFYSVGIGQISSEVPQNLSASRPQDRQFILSSKKLLLSDSGFYLCAWSVGPGGGANEQFFGPGTRLTVL.